This note documents a single T cell receptor (beta chain) sequence. Authors' processing steps: Estimation of nucleated cell counts was performed using reference gene primer amplification. Here immunoSEQ multiplex PCR was the method, and the copy in TCRdb shows in-frame clones only, minus some. V, J and clone size are taken as reported in that table, and D and trimming were inferred from the DNA itself. The sample has about 150,000 clones, 85% to 90% seen once. These data are taken from a study of blood T cell repertoires in COVID-19. About the research overall: T cells, B-cell-depleted T cells, or PBMCs supplied cDNA or gDNA.

J was trimmed by 3 bases and V by 0 bases; bases with no gene match: 11. There are 18 residues in the CDR3. In germline, CDR1 is SGHAT, CDR2 FQNNGV. J is TRBJ2-7 and V is TRBV11-2; TRBD2 matches at 10 bases. The sequencing input was peripheral blood. The clonotype originates from a human donor in a cohort sampled during active COVID-19. CDR3 DNA: TGTGCCAGCAGCTTAGATGGGGTAGCGGGGGGCCTTTTCTACGAGCAGTACTTC. It translates to CASSLDGVAGGLFYEQYF.